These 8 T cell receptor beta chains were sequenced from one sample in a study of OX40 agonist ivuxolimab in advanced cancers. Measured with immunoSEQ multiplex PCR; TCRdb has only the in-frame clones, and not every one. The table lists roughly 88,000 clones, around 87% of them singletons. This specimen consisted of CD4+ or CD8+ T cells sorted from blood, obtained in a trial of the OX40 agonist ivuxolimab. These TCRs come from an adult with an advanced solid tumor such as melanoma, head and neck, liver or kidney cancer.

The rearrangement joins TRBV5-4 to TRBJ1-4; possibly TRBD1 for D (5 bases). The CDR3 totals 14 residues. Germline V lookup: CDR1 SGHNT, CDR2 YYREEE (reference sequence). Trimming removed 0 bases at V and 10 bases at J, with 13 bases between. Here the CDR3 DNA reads TGTGCCAGCAGCTTGGACAGATATGGGGGAAAACTGTTTTTT. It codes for CASSLDRYGGKLFF. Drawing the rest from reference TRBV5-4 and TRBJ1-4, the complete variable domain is ETGVTQSPTHLIKTRGQQVTLRCSSQSGHNTVSWYQQALGQGPQFIFQYYREEENGRGNFPPRFSGLQFPNYSSELNVNALELDDSALYLCASSLDRYGGKLFFGSGTQLSVL.

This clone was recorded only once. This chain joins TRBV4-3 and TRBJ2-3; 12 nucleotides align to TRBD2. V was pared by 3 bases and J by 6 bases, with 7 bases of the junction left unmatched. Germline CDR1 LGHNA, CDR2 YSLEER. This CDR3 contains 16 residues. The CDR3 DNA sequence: TGCGCCAGCAGCCAGGGGACTAGCGGGTTGCAGGATACGCAGTATTTT. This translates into CASSQGTSGLQDTQYF.

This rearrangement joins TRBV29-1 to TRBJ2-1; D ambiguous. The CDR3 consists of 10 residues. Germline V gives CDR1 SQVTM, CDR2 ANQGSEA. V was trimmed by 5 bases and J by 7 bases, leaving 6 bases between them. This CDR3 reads CSVRINEQFF. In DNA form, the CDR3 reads TGCAGCGTTAGGATAAATGAGCAGTTCTTC.

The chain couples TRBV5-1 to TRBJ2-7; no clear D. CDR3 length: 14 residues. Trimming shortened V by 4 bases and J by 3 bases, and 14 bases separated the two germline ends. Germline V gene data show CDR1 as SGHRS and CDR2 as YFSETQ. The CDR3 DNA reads TGCGCCAGCAGCACCCAGCTGGGTGGCTACGAGCAGTACTTC. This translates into CASSTQLGGYEQYF.

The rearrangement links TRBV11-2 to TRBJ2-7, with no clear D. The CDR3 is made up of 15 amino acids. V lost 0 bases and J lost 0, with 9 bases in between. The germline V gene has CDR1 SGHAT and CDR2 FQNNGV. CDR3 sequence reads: CASSLDEDISYEQYV. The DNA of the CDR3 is TGTGCCAGCAGCTTAGACGAAGACATCTCCTACGAGCAGTACGTC.

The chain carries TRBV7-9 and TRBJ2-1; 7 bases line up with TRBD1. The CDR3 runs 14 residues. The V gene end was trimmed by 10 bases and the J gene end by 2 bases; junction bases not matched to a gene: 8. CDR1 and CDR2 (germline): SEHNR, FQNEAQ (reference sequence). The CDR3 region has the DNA TGTGCCAACCAGGGGGACAATGCCTACAATGAGCAGTTCTTC. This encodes CANQGDNAYNEQFF.

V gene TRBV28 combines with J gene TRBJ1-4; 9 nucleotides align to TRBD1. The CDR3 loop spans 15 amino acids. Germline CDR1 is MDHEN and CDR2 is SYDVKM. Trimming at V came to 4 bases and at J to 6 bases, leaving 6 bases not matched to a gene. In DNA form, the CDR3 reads TGTGCCAGCAGTTATCCGGGACAGGGTGATGAAAAACTGTTTTTT. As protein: CASSYPGQGDEKLFF.

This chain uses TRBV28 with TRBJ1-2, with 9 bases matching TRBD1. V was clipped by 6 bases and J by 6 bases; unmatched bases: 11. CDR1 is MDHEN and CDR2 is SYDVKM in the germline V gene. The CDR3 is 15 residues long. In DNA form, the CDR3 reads TGTGCCAGCAGCCTGACATTAGACAGGGGGGATGGCTACACCTTC. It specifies CASSLTLDRGDGYTF.